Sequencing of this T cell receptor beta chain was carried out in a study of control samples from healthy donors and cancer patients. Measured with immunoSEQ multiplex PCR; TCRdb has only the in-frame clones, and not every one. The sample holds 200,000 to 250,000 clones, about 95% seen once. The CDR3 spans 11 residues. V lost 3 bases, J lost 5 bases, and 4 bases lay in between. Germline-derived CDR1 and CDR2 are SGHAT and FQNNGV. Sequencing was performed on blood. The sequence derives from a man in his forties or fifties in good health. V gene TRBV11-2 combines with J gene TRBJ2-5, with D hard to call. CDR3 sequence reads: CASSLIETQYF. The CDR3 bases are TGTGCCAGCAGCTTGATCGAGACCCAGTACTTC.